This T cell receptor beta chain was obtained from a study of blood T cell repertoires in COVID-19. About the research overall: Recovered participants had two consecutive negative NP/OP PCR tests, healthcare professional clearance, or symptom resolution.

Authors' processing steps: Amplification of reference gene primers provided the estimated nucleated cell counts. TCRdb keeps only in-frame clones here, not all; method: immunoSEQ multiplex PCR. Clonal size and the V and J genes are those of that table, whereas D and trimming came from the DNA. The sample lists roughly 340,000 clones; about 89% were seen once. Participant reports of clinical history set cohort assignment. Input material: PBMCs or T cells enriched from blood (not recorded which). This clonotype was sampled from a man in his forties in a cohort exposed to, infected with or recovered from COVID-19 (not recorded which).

Written as DNA, the CDR3 is TGTGCCAGCAAAAGACAGGGGCTCTCCTACGAGCAGTACTTC. Amino acid sequence: CASKRQGLSYEQYF. The V gene is TRBV2, the J gene TRBJ2-7; 8 bases match TRBD1. The CDR3 has 14 residues. Germline V gene sequence: CDR1 SNHLY, CDR2 FYNNEI. The V segment lost 7 bases and the J segment 0 bases; nucleotides outside the gene matches: 5.